This TCR beta chain was profiled in a study of T cell repertoires in cytomegalovirus infection. About the research overall: Public TCR beta signatures indicated both CMV infection and matching HLA type. Findings of the study overall: There were HLA-C-restricted CMV-specific TCR beta clonotypes dominating the ex vivo response.

Germline V lookup: CDR1 MNHEY, CDR2 SVGEGT. Trimming left V 3 bases short and J 10 bases short, with 9 bases between. CDR3 size: 12 residues. As concerns this clonotype: Its specificity is unknown.

TCRdb re-analysed the reads in MiXCR, keeping a single row per CDR3 protein. The data show roughly 990,000 distinct CDR3 sequences, with roughly 31% seen just once and about an eighth held by the top ten. The sequences come from cultured CD8+ T cells from PBMCs, collected from culture after CMV antigen stimulation. This TCR was recovered from a human donor in good health (CMV status not recorded). Some clones in this sample may be carry-over from other donors' samples. The V call is TRBV6-2 or TRBV6-3, the J call TRBJ2-2; D not resolved. CDR3 in amino acids: CASSYGVAELFF. The CDR3 region has the DNA TGTGCCAGCAGTTATGGAGTCGCGGAGCTGTTTTTT.